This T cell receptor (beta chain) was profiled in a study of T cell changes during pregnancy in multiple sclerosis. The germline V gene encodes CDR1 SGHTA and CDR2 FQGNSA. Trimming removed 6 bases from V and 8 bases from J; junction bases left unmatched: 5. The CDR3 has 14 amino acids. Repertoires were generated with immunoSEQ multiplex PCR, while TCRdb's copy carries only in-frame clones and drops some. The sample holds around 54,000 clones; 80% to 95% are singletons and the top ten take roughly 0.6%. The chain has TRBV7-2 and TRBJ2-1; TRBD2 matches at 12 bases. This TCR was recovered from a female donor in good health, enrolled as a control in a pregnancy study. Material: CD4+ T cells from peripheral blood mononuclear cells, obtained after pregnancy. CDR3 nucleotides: TGTGCCAGCAGACAGACTAGCGGGAGCGATGAGCAGTTCTTC. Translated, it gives CASRQTSGSDEQFF.